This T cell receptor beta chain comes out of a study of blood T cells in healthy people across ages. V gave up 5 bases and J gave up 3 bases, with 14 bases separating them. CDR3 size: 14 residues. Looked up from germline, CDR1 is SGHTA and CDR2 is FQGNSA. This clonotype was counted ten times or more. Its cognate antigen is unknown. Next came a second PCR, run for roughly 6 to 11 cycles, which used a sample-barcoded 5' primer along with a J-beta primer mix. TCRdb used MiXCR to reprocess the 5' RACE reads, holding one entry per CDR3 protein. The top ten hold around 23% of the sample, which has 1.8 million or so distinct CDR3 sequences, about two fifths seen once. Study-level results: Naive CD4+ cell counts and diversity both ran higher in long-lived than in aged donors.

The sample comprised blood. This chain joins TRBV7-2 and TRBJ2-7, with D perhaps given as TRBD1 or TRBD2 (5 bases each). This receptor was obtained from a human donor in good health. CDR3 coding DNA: TGTGCCAGCAGCCGTACCGGGACGGGCTACGAGCAGTACTTC. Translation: CASSRTGTGYEQYF.